The clone carrying this T cell receptor (beta chain) showed up just a few times. Its antigen is not known. The record originates from a study of cytomegalovirus exposure and HLA in healthy donors. About the study: The roughly 100 million unique TCR beta sequences, from about 180 million T cells, were found by an earlier analysis.

PCR primers comprised 60 Vbeta and 13 Jbeta primers. Libraries were prepared by immunoSEQ multiplex PCR; TCRdb keeps only in-frame clonotypes and omits some of them. The table lists 150,000 to 180,000 clones, approximately 80% of them singletons. The study's findings and limits: Previous analysis showed most TCR beta V segments were productive about 90% or about 30% of the time. Researchers had no immune exposure information except CMV serostatus available.

The germline gives CDR1 MNHEY, CDR2 SVGAGI. J was trimmed by 3 bases and V by 7 bases; bases with no gene match: 6. The CDR3 is made up of 14 amino acids. Material: PBMCs. The chain combines TRBV6-5 with TRBJ2-3, with 8 bases that match TRBD2. The receptor's source is a man aged 25-45 years in good health and CMV-seropositive. CDR3 DNA sequence: TGTGCCAGCAAATCGAGCGGGAGTACAGATACGCAGTATTTT. It translates to CASKSSGSTDTQYF.